Shown below are 13 T cell receptor beta chains from a single sample sequenced in a study of T-cell reconstitution after alpha-beta-depleted transplantation in children. Using unique molecular identifiers, the investigators prepared the TCRbeta library. From the PCR reads, TCRdb called clonotypes with MiXCR, one entry per CDR3 protein. The sample has under 450,000 distinct CDR3 sequences, roughly 17% seen once. Sequenced material: PBMCs, mostly from graft donor cells, taken 360 days after TCRalphabeta/CD19-depleted stem cell transplant. The receptors here all came from a boy younger than two who had a stem cell transplant for Wiskott-Aldrich syndrome, so the T cells may come from the graft donor.

This clonotype was seen a few times. The V gene is TRBV7-9, the J gene TRBJ2-3; TRBD2 matches at 13 bases. The V gene's germline CDR1 is SEHNR and CDR2 FQNEAQ (reference sequence). Unmatched junction bases numbered 5, after V lost 5 bases and J lost 0 bases. The CDR3 covers 17 residues. The CDR3 nucleotides read TGTGCCAGCAGCCCCGGGACTAGCGGGAAGAGCACAGATACGCAGTATTTT. Translated, it gives CASSPGTSGKSTDTQYF.

This clonotype was observed a few times. This rearrangement joins TRBV4-3 to TRBJ2-1; D ambiguous. The CDR3 has 16 amino acids. The V and J ends lost 0 bases and 3 bases respectively, with 12 bases between them. Germline V gene lookup returns CDR1 LGHNA and CDR2 YSLEER. CDR3 sequence reads: CASSQEMSGFYNEQFF. The CDR3 DNA follows: TGCGCCAGCAGCCAAGAAATGTCAGGTTTCTACAATGAGCAGTTCTTC.

Comment on this clonotype: The junction does not match germline at one end; this may be a read error. The chain is built from TRBV29-1 and TRBJ2-2; maybe TRBD1 (5 bases). The CDR3 loop spans 14 amino acids. The germline V gene encodes CDR1 SQVTM and CDR2 ANQGSEA. CDR3 sequence: CSAESRENTGELFF. The CDR3 nucleotides read TGCAGCGCTGAAAGCAGGGAGAACACCGGGGAGCTGTTTTTT.

V gene TRBV6-5 combines with J gene TRBJ1-6, with D possibly TRBD1 on 5 matching bases. Trimming took 0 bases from V and 13 from J, leaving 19 bases between them. CDR1 MNHEY and CDR2 SVGAGI come from the germline V gene. CDR3 length equals 16 residues. Here the CDR3 reads CASSYSIGQGKAPLHF. The DNA for the CDR3 is TGTGCCAGCAGTTACTCGATTGGGCAGGGAAAAGCGCCCCTCCACTTT.

This clonotype turned up a few times. The J gene is TRBJ2-1, the V gene TRBV11-3; TRBD2 matches at 7 bases. In germline, CDR1 is SGHNT, CDR2 YENEEA. The CDR3 consists of 21 residues. Trimming removed 2 bases from V and 0 bases from J; junction bases left unmatched: 19. The CDR3: CASSLPRGWREREGSYNEQFF. In nucleotides, the CDR3 is TGTGCCAGCAGCTTACCCCGCGGCTGGCGGGAGAGGGAAGGCTCCTACAATGAGCAGTTCTTC.

The chain recombines TRBV2 with TRBJ2-1, with 11 bases matching TRBD2. The CDR3 totals 15 residues. The trim removed 6 bases at V and 6 bases at J, leaving 7 bases unmatched. CDR1 is SNHLY and CDR2 is FYNNEI in the germline V gene. DNA for the CDR3: TGTGCCAGCAGGATAGCGGGAGGGCGGGGCAATGAGCAGTTCTTC. This codes for CASRIAGGRGNEQFF.

The chain carries TRBV5-5 and TRBJ1-1; unclear D gene. Trimming shortened V by 4 bases and J by 0 bases, and 13 bases separated the two germline ends. Germline V gene sequence: CDR1 SGHKS, CDR2 YYEKEE (reference sequence). There are 15 residues in the CDR3. CDR3 DNA sequence: TGTGCCAGCAGCGTCACTCCCAGGATGAACACTGAAGCTTTCTTT. Translation gives CASSVTPRMNTEAFF.

The table lists this clonotype with many counts. V is TRBV5-1 and J is TRBJ2-7; D tentatively reads TRBD1 or TRBD2 (5 bases each). Looked up from germline, CDR1 is SGHRS and CDR2 is YFSETQ. This CDR3 has 15 residues. V was cut by 4 bases and J by 2 bases, with 16 bases left in between. The CDR3 sequence: CASSRLGEGTYEQYF. The CDR3 bases are TGCGCCAGCAGCCGCCTCGGAGAGGGGACCTACGAGCAGTACTTC.

The chain has TRBV20-1 and TRBJ2-4; D unclear. The CDR3 covers 13 residues. CDR1 and CDR2 from the germline V gene are DFQATT and SNEGSKA (reference sequence). V gave up 0 bases and J gave up 9 bases, with 12 bases separating them. As DNA, the CDR3 is TGCAGTGCTAGAGATCTACTGAAGAGCATTCAGTACTTC. Protein sequence: CSARDLLKSIQYF.

The CDR3 loop is CSASWTAYKETQYF. In nucleotides, the CDR3 is TGCAGTGCTAGCTGGACAGCCTACAAAGAGACCCAGTACTTC. The genes are TRBV20-1 and TRBJ2-5, with D possibly TRBD1 on 6 matching bases. The germline V gene has CDR1 DFQATT and CDR2 SNEGSKA (reference sequence). The CDR3 is 14 residues long. V was shortened by 3 bases and J by 3 bases, with 14 bases between the two germline ends.

The chain recombines TRBV20-1 with TRBJ2-3, with D uncertain. The germline V and J ends were trimmed by 0 bases and 2 bases, with 6 bases remaining between them. Germline assignment: CDR1 DFQATT and CDR2 SNEGSKA (reference sequence). The CDR3 is made up of 13 amino acids. CDR3 bases: TGCAGTGCTAGAGATTGGGACACAGATACGCAGTATTTT. Protein: CSARDWDTDTQYF.

This chain connects TRBV10-2 to TRBJ2-7; the D gene is possibly TRBD2 (5 bases). The germline V gene encodes CDR1 WSHSY and CDR2 SAAADI. The CDR3 is made up of 13 amino acids. Deletions cut 11 bases from V and 3 bases from J, with 17 bases between. CDR3 in DNA: TGCGCCGCCGGGGTGGGGATGGTCTACGAGCAGTACTTC. Translation: CAAGVGMVYEQYF.

The V gene is TRBV3-1, the J gene TRBJ1-4; weak D call: TRBD1 (5 bases). This CDR3 has 17 residues. Trimming took off 0 bases at V and 0 bases at J, with 11 bases between the two ends. Per germline, CDR1 LGHDT and CDR2 YNNKEL (reference sequence). CDR3: CASSQDLGAATNEKLFF. The DNA for the CDR3 is TGTGCCAGCAGCCAAGATTTAGGGGCCGCAACTAATGAAAAACTGTTTTTT.